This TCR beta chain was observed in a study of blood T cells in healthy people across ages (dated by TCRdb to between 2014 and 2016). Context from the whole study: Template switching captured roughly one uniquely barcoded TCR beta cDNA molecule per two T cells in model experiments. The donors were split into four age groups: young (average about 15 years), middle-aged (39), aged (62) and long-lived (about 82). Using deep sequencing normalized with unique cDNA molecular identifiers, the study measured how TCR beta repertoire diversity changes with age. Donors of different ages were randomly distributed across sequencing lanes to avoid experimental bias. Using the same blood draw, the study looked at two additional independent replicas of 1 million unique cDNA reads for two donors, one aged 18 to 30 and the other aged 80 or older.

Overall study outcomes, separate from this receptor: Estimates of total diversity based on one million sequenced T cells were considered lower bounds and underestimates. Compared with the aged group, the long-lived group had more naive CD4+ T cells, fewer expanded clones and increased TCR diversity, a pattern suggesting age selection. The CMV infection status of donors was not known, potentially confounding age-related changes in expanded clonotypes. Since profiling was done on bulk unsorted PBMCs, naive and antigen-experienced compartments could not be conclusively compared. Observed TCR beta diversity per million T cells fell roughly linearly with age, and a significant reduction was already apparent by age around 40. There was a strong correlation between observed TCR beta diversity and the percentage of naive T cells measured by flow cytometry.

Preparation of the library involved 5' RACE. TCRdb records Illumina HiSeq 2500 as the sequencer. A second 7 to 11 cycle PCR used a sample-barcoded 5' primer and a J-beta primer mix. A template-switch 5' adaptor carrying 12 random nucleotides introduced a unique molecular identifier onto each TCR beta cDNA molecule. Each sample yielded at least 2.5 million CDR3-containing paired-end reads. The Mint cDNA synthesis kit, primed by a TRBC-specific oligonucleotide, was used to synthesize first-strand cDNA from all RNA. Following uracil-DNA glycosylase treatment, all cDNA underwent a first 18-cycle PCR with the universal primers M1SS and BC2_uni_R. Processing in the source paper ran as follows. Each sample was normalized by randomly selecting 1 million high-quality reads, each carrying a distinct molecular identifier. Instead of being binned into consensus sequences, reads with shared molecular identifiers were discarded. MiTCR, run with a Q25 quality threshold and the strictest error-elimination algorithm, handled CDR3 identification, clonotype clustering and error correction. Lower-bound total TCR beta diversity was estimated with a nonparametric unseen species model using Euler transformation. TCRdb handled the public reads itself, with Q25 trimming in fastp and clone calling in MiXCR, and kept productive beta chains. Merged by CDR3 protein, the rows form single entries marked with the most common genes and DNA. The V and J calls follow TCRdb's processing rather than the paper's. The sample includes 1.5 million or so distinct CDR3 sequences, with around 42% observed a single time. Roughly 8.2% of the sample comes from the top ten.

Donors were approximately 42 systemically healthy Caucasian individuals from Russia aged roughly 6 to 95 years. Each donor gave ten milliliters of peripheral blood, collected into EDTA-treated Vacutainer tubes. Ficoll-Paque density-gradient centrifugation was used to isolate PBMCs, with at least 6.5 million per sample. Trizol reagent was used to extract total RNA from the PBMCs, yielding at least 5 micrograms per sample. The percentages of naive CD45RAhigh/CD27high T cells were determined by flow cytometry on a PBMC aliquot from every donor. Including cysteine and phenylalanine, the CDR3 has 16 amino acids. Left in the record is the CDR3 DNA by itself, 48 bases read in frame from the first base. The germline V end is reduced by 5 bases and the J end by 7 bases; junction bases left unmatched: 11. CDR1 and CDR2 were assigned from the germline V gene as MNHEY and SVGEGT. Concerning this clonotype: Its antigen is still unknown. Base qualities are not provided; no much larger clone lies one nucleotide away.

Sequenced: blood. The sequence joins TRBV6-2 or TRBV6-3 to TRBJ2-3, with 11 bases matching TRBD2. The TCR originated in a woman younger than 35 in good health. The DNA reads TGTGCCAGCAGTCCTGGAGGGACTAGCGGCTTTCATACGCAGTATTTT. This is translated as CASSPGGTSGFHTQYF.